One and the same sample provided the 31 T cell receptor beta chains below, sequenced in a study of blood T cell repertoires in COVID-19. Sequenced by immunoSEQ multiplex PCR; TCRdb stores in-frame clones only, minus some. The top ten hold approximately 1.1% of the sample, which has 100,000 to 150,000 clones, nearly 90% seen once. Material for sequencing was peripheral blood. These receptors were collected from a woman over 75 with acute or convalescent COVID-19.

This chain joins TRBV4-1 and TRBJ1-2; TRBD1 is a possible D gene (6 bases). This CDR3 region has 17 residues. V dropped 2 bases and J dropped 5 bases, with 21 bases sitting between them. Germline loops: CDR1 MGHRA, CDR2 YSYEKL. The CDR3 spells CASSQPTSRTAAYGYTF. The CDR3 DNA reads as TGCGCCAGCAGCCAACCCACCTCTAGGACAGCTGCTTATGGCTACACCTTC.

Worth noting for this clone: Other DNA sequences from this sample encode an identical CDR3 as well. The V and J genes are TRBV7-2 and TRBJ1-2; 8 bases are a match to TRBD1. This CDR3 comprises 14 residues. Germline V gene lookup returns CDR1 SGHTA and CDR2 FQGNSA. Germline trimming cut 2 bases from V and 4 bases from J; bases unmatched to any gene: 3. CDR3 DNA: TGTGCCAGCAGCTTATCACAGGGGGGCTATGGCTACACCTTC. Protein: CASSLSQGGYGYTF.

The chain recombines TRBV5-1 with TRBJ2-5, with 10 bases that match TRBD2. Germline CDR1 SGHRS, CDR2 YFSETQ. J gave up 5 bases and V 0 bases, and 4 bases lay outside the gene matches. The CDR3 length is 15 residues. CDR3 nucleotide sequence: TGCGCCAGCAGCTTGGCCCTGACTAGCGGGGAGACCCAGTACTTC. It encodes CASSLALTSGETQYF.

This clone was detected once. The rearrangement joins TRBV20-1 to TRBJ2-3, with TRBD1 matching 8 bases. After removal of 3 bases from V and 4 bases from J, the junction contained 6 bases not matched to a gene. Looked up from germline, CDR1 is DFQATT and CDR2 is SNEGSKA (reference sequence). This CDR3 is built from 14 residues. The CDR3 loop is CSASRQGASDTQYF. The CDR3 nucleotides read TGCAGTGCTAGTAGGCAGGGGGCGTCAGATACGCAGTATTTT.

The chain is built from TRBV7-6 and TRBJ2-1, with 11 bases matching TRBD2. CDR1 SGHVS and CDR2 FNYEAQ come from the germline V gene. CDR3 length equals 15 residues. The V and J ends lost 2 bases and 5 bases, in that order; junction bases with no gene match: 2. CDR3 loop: CASSLSGLADNEQFF. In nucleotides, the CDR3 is TGTGCCAGCAGCTTATCGGGACTAGCGGACAATGAGCAGTTCTTC.

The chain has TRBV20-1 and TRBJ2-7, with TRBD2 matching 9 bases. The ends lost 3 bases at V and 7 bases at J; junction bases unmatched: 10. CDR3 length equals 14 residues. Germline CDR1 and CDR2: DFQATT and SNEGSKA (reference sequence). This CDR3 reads CSASMGGGAGEQYF. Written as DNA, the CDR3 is TGCAGTGCTAGTATGGGCGGGGGGGCCGGTGAGCAGTACTTC.

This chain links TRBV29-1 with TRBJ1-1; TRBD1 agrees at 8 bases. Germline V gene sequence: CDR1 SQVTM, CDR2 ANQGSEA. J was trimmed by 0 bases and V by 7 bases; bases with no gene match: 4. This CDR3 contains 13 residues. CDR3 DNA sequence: TGCAGCGGGACAGGGCCGATGAACACTGAAGCTTTCTTT. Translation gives CSGTGPMNTEAFF. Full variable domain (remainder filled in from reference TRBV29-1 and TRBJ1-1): SAVISQKPSRDICQRGTSLTIQCQVDSQVTMMFWYRQQPGQSLTLIATANQGSEATYESGFVIDKFPISRPNLTFSTLTVSNMSPEDSSIYLCSGTGPMNTEAFFGQGTRLTVV.

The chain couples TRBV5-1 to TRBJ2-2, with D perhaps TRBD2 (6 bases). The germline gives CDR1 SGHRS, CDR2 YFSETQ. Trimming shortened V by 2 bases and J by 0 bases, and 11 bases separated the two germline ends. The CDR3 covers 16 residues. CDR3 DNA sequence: TGCGCCAGCAGCTTTCTCGCGGGGACGAACACCGGGGAGCTGTTTTTT. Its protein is CASSFLAGTNTGELFF.

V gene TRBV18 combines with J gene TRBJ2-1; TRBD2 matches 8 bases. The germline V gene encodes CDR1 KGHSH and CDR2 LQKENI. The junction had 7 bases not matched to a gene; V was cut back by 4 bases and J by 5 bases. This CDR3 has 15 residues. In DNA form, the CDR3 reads TGTGCCAGCTCACGGAGCGGGAGTGGTCACAATGAGCAGTTCTTC. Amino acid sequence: CASSRSGSGHNEQFF.

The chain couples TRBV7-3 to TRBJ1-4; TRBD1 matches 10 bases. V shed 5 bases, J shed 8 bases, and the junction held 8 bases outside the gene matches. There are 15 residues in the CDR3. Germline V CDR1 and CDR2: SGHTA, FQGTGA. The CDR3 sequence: CASSPAGTGVEKLFF. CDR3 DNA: TGTGCCAGCAGCCCTGCCGGGACAGGGGTGGAAAAACTGTTTTTT.

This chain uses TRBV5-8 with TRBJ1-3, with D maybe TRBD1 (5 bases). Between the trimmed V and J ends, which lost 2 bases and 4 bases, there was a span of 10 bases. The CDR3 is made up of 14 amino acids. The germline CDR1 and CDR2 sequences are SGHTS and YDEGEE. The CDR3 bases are TGTGCCAGCAGCTTAGGGGTGGCAGGAAACACCATATATTTT. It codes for CASSLGVAGNTIYF. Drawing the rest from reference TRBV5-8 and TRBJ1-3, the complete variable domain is EAGVTQSPTHLIKTRGQQATLRCSPISGHTSVYWYQQALGLGLQFLLWYDEGEERNRGNFPPRFSGRQFPNYSSELNVNALELEDSALYLCASSLGVAGNTIYFGEGSWLTVV.

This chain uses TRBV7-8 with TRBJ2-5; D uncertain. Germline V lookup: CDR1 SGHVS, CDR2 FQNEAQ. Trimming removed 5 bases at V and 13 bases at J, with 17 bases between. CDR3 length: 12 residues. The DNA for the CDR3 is TGTGCCAGCAGCCCTCGTTACGGCGGCACGTACTTC. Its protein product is CASSPRYGGTYF.

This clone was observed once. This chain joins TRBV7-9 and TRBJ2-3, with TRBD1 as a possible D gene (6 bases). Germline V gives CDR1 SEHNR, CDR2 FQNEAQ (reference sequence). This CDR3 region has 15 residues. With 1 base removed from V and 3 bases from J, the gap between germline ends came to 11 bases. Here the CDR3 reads CASSLGPQGTDTQYF. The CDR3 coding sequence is TGTGCCAGCAGCTTAGGTCCCCAGGGGACAGATACGCAGTATTTT.

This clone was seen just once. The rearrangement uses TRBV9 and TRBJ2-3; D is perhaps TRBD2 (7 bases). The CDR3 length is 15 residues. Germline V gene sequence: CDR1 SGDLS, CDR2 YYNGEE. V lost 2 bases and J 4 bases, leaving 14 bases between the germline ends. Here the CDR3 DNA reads TGTGCCAGCAGCGTCTCGGGGGGCGCGGCAGATACGCAGTATTTT. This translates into CASSVSGGAADTQYF.

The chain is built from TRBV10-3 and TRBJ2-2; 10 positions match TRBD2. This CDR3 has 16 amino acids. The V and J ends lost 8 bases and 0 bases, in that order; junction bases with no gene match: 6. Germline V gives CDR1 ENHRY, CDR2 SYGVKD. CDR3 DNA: TGTGCCATCTCCCCTAGCGGGAGAGCGAACACCGGGGAGCTGTTTTTT. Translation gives CAISPSGRANTGELFF.

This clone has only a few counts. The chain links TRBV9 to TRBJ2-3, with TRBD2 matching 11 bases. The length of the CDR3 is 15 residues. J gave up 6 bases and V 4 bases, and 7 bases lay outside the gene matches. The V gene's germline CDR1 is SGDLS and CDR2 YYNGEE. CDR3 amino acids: CASSRTSGGSDTQYF. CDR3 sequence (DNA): TGTGCCAGCAGCCGAACTAGCGGGGGTTCCGATACGCAGTATTTT.

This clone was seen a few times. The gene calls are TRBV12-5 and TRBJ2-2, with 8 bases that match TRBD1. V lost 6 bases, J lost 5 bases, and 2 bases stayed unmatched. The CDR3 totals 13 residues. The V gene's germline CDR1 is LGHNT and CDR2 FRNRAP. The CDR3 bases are TGTGCTAGTGGGGGACAGGTTACCGGGGAGCTGTTTTTT. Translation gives CASGGQVTGELFF.

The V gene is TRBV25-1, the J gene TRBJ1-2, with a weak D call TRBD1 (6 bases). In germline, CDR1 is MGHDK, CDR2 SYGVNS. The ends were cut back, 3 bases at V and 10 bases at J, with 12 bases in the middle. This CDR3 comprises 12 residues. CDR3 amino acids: CASSEEKGDYTF. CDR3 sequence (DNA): TGTGCCAGCAGTGAGGAGAAGGGGGACTACACCTTC.

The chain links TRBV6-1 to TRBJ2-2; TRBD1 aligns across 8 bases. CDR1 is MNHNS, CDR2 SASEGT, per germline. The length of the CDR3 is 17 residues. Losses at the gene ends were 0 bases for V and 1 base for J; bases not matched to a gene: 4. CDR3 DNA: TGTGCCAGCAGTGAAGCACGGGGGACAGGGAACACCGGGGAGCTGTTTTTT. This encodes CASSEARGTGNTGELFF.

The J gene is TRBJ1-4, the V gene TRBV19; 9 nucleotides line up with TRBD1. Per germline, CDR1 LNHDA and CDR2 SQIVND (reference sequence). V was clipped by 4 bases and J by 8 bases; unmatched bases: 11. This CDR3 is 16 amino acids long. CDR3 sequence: CASSTPGQGPSEKLFF. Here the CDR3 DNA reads TGTGCCAGTAGTACGCCAGGACAGGGGCCCTCGGAAAAACTGTTTTTT.

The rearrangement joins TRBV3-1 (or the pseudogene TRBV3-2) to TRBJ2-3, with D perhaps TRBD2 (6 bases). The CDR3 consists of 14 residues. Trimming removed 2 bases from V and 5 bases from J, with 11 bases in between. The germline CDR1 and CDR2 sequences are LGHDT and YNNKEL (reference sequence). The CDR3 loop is CASSQPSVGDTQYF. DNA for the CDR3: TGTGCCAGCAGCCAACCTAGCGTAGGAGATACGCAGTATTTT.

The DNA of the CDR3 is TGTGCCAGCCTTAGATCTAGCGGAGGCACAGATACGCAGTATTTT. Translating it yields CASLRSSGGTDTQYF. The chain has TRBV15 and TRBJ2-3; 7 bases are a match to TRBD2. J was trimmed by 1 base and V by 10 bases; bases with no gene match: 11. Germline assignment: CDR1 LNHNV and CDR2 YYDKDF (reference sequence). This CDR3 spans 15 amino acids.

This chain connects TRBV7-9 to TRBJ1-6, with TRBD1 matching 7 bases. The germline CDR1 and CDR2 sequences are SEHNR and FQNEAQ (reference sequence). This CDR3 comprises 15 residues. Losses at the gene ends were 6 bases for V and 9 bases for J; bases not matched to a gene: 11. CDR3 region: CASSLQGEVRSPLHF. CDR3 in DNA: TGTGCCAGCAGTCTTCAGGGGGAGGTTCGTTCACCCCTCCACTTT.

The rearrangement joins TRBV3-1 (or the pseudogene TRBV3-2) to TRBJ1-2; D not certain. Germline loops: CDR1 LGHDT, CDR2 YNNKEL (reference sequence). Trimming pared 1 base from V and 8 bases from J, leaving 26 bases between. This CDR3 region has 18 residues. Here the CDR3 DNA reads TGTGCCAGCAGCCAAGGTTTGAGAAGAGGGATGGCTGTGTGGGGCTACACCTTC. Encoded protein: CASSQGLRRGMAVWGYTF.

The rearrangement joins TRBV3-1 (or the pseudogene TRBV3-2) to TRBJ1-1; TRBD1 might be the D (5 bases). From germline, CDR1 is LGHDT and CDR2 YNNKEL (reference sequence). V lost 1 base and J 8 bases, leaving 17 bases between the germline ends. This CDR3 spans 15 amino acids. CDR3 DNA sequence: TGTGCCAGCAGCCAAGCGCTGTTCAGGACATCCGAAGCTTTCTTT. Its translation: CASSQALFRTSEAFF.

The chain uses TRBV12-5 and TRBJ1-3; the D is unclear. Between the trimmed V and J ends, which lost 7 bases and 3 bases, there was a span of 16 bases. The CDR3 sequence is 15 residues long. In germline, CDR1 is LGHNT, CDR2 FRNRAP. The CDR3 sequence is CASALGEVSGNTIYF. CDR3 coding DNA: TGTGCTAGTGCCCTCGGGGAAGTCAGTGGAAACACCATATATTTT.

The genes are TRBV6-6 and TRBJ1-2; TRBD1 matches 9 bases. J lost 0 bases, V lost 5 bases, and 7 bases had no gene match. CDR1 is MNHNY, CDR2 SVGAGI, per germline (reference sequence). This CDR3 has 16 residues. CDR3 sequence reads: CASSTGQGTPNYGYTF. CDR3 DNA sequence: TGTGCCAGCAGTACAGGACAGGGGACCCCTAACTATGGCTACACCTTC.

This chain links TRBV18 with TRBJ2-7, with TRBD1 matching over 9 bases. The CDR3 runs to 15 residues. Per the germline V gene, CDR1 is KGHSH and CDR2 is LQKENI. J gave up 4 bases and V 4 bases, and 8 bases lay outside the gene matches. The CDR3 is CASSQNYGQGYEQYF. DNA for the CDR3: TGTGCCAGCTCACAGAATTACGGACAGGGGTACGAGCAGTACTTC.

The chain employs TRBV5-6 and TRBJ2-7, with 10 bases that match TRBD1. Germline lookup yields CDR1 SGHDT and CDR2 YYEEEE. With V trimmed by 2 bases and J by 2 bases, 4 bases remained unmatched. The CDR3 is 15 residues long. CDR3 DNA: TGTGCCAGCAGCTTCGGGACAGGGGCTGCCTACGAGCAGTACTTC. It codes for CASSFGTGAAYEQYF.

The CDR3 protein is CASRPSGGRETQYF. Here the CDR3 DNA reads TGTGCCAGCAGACCAAGCGGGGGAAGGGAGACCCAGTACTTC. The rearrangement joins TRBV6-5 to TRBJ2-5, with 8 bases aligning to TRBD2. V shed 6 bases and J 5 bases; nucleotides not matched to a gene: 8. This CDR3 comprises 14 residues. Germline-derived CDR1 and CDR2 are MNHEY and SVGAGI.

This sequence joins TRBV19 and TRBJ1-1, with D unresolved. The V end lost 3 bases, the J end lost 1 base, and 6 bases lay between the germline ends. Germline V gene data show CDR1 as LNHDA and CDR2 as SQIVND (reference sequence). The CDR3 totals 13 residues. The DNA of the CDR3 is TGTGCCAGTAGTATGAGTCGGAACACTGAAGCTTTCTTT. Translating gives CASSMSRNTEAFF.